What follows are 32 T cell receptor beta chains derived from one specimen sequenced in a study of T cells after yellow fever vaccination. From the 5' RACE reads, TCRdb called clonotypes with MiXCR, one entry per CDR3 protein. Of 30,000 to 35,000 distinct CDR3 sequences listed, more than 6.5% are singletons. Sequenced here: PBMCs, either bulk or a sorted T-cell subset (CD4+, CD8+, memory, or dextramer-sorted; not recorded which), sampled on the day of the first yellow fever vaccination. These receptors originate from a man aged 18 to 30 who received the YFV17D yellow fever vaccine.

This clonotype was counted at least ten times. This sequence joins TRBV6-6 and TRBJ1-2; 7 bases are shared with TRBD1. The trim removed 8 bases at V and 8 bases at J, leaving 5 bases unmatched. Germline-derived CDR1 and CDR2 are MNHNY and SVGAGI (reference sequence). The CDR3 runs to 11 residues. The CDR3 is CASSGTDGYTF. DNA for the CDR3: TGTGCCAGCTCAGGGACAGACGGCTACACCTTC.

This clonotype was counted at least ten times. The chain employs TRBV20-1 and TRBJ2-1; 9 nucleotides align to TRBD1. The CDR3 spans 13 residues. The V gene end was trimmed by 5 bases and the J gene end by 7 bases; junction bases not matched to a gene: 6. Looked up from germline, CDR1 is DFQATT and CDR2 is SNEGSKA (reference sequence). The CDR3 here is CSAPGTGINEQFF. In DNA form, the CDR3 reads TGCAGTGCTCCCGGGACAGGGATTAATGAGCAGTTCTTC.

The genes are TRBV21-1 and TRBJ1-3. TRBV21-1 is reported as a pseudogene. The CDR3 has 18 residues. For the CDR3, the DNA is TGTGCCAGCGCCTTCCTAAGGGAATCGGGTCCCTCTGGAAACACCATATATTTT. It translates to CASAFLRESGPSGNTIYF.

In this sample, this clonotype turned up many times. The chain employs TRBV6-2 or TRBV6-3 and TRBJ2-2; 8 bases align to TRBD1. The CDR3 loop spans 15 amino acids. V was pared by 4 bases and J by 4 bases, with 5 bases of the junction left unmatched. CDR1 is MNHEY and CDR2 is SVGEGT in the germline V gene. The CDR3 here is CASSSGQASTGELFF. As DNA, the CDR3 is TGTGCCAGCAGTTCGGGACAGGCAAGCACCGGGGAGCTGTTTTTT.

This clonotype was seen many times. The chain couples TRBV5-1 to TRBJ1-1; 9 nucleotides line up with TRBD1. CDR1 and CDR2 (germline): SGHRS, YFSETQ. V lost 2 bases, J lost 8 bases, and 4 bases stayed unmatched. The CDR3 has 13 residues. CDR3 nucleotide sequence: TGCGCCAGCAGCTTACGACAGGGGGAGGAAGCTTTCTTT. It encodes CASSLRQGEEAFF.

This clonotype has at least ten counts. The chain carries TRBV20-1 and TRBJ1-2; D remains unclear. The V end lost 8 bases, the J end lost 3 bases, and 16 bases lay between the germline ends. Germline V gene lookup returns CDR1 DFQATT and CDR2 SNEGSKA (reference sequence). The CDR3 is 13 amino acids. The CDR3 nucleotides are TGCAGTTTAGAGGGATCAGTTGACTATGGCTACACCTTC. The encoded protein is CSLEGSVDYGYTF.

This clonotype was observed a handful of times. The chain has TRBV5-1 and TRBJ2-3; 9 bases are shared with TRBD2. Trimming took 0 bases from V and 4 from J; bases not matched to a gene: 3. The CDR3 has 15 amino acids. Germline V lookup: CDR1 SGHRS, CDR2 YFSETQ. CDR3 loop: CASSLGRGGSDTQYF. CDR3 nucleotides: TGCGCCAGCAGCTTGGGGCGGGGGGGGTCAGATACGCAGTATTTT.

This clonotype was counted between two and nine times. The chain employs TRBV3-1 and TRBJ1-1; TRBD1 is a possible D gene (5 bases). Looked up from germline, CDR1 is LGHDT and CDR2 is YNNKEL (reference sequence). The CDR3 totals 16 residues. V gave up 4 bases and J gave up 1 base, with 16 bases separating them. The CDR3 DNA sequence: TGTGCCAGCAGCCTCGGCGGGGCACGGGGGAACACTGAAGCTTTCTTT. Translating it yields CASSLGGARGNTEAFF. The full variable domain, its missing parts supplied by reference TRBV3-1 and TRBJ1-1, is DTAVSQTPKYLVTQMGNDKSIKCEQNLGHDTMYWYKQDSKKFLKIMFSYNNKELIINETVPNRFSPKSPDKAHLNLHINSLELGDSAVYFCASSLGGARGNTEAFFGQGTRLTVV.

This clonotype was picked up many times. The gene calls are TRBV6-1 and TRBJ1-1; D uncertain. The V gene lost 6 bases and the J gene lost 1 base, with 15 bases spanning the gap. The length of the CDR3 is 15 residues. Germline assignment: CDR1 MNHNS and CDR2 SASEGT. CDR3 sequence: CASSRGGAENTEAFF. Here the CDR3 DNA reads TGTGCCAGCAGCCGGGGAGGCGCTGAGAACACTGAAGCTTTCTTT.

This clonotype was recorded many times. The J gene is TRBJ2-3, the V gene TRBV27; TRBD1 aligns across 9 bases. This CDR3 comprises 12 residues. CDR1 is MNHEY and CDR2 is SMNVEV in the germline V gene (reference sequence). The J segment lost 4 bases and the V segment lost 11 bases, leaving 4 bases of the junction unmatched. CDR3: CAGGTGSDTQYF. CDR3 DNA: TGTGCCGGCGGGACAGGGTCAGATACGCAGTATTTT.

In its sample, this clonotype was seen many times. V and J are TRBV6-2 or TRBV6-3 and TRBJ1-2; D gene unclear. V was trimmed by 6 bases and J by 3 bases, leaving 14 bases between them. The germline gives CDR1 MNHEY, CDR2 SVGEGT. This CDR3 is 14 amino acids long. For the CDR3, the DNA is TGTGCCAGCAGCTCCTACCCCCGCGACTATGGCTACACCTTC. Translating gives CASSSYPRDYGYTF.

The chain recombines TRBV19 with TRBJ2-1; the match to TRBD2 covers 9 bases. This CDR3 is 15 amino acids long. Per germline, CDR1 LNHDA and CDR2 SQIVND (reference sequence). The V gene end was trimmed by 4 bases and the J gene end by 6 bases; junction bases not matched to a gene: 7. In nucleotides, the CDR3 is TGTGCCAGTAGTACAGTAGCGGGGGTGGGCAATGAGCAGTTCTTC. This gives the protein CASSTVAGVGNEQFF.

The sample holds many counts of this clonotype. The chain uses TRBV5-1 and TRBJ1-2, with a weak D call TRBD1 (6 bases). V gave up 5 bases and J gave up 6 bases, with 14 bases separating them. Germline values: CDR1 SGHRS, CDR2 YFSETQ. CDR3 length equals 13 residues. The CDR3 DNA reads TGCGCCAGCAGTCCCCACGGACAGCATGGCTACACCTTC. Its protein product is CASSPHGQHGYTF.

This clonotype appeared many times. The V call is TRBV7-2, the J call TRBJ2-7, with D unresolved. CDR3 length: 15 residues. Germline CDR1 and CDR2: SGHTA and FQGNSA. Deletions cut 4 bases from V and 0 bases from J, with 13 bases between. The CDR3 protein is CASSCRRVTSYEQYV. Here the CDR3 DNA reads TGTGCCAGCAGCTGTCGCAGAGTTACCTCCTACGAGCAGTACGTC.

This clonotype has a count of ten or more. The chain carries TRBV29-1 and TRBJ2-2; D gene unclear. V shed 7 bases and J shed 4 bases, with 7 bases lying between them. This CDR3 is 11 amino acids long. Per germline, CDR1 SQVTM and CDR2 ANQGSEA. As DNA, the CDR3 is TGCAGCGGCCTTGTCACCGGGGAGCTGTTTTTT. Encoded protein: CSGLVTGELFF.

The chain carries TRBV6-1 and TRBJ2-2, with 10 bases matching TRBD1. The CDR3 consists of 15 residues. Germline V gene sequence: CDR1 MNHNS, CDR2 SASEGT. V was pared by 6 bases and J by 7 bases, with 8 bases of the junction left unmatched. CDR3 sequence: CASSKGTGVGGELFF. The CDR3 bases are TGTGCCAGCAGCAAAGGGACAGGGGTTGGCGGGGAGCTGTTTTTT.

Many counts were recorded for this clonotype. The gene calls are TRBV7-2 and TRBJ2-3; perhaps TRBD2 as D (6 bases). The CDR3 contains 14 residues. V was cut by 0 bases and J by 4 bases, with 8 bases left in between. From germline, CDR1 is SGHTA and CDR2 FQGNSA. The CDR3 nucleotides are TGTGCCAGCAGCTTAGCGGGGAGGTCAGATACGCAGTATTTT. It specifies CASSLAGRSDTQYF.

V usage is TRBV10-3 and J usage is TRBJ2-1; TRBD2 matches 11 bases. The CDR3 contains 18 residues. Germline lookup yields CDR1 ENHRY and CDR2 SYGVKD. V lost 5 bases and J lost 0; bases outside the gene matches: 9. CDR3 coding DNA: TGTGCCATCAGTTTTAGGCTAGCGGGGGGTCACTCCTACAATGAGCAGTTCTTC. This sequence encodes CAISFRLAGGHSYNEQFF.

Ten or more counts support this clonotype. The genes are TRBV10-2 and TRBJ2-7; D not resolved. The CDR3 contains 13 residues. CDR1 and CDR2 from the germline V gene are WSHSY and SAAADI. The ends were cut back, 4 bases at V and 2 bases at J, with 9 bases in the middle. The CDR3 nucleotides read TGCGCCAGCAGTGCTTTCACCCCCTACGAGCAGTACTTC. As protein: CASSAFTPYEQYF.

This clonotype was seen ten or more times. The chain couples TRBV18 to TRBJ1-2; no clear D. The CDR3 is 12 amino acids. The germline gives CDR1 KGHSH, CDR2 LQKENI. Trimming shortened V by 3 bases and J by 6 bases, and 8 bases separated the two germline ends. CDR3 coding DNA: TGTGCCAGCTCACCCGGGGTGCATGGCTACACCTTC. It translates to CASSPGVHGYTF.

In this sample, this clonotype turned up many times. The chain recombines TRBV20-1 with TRBJ2-1; D remains ambiguous. V lost 1 base to trimming and J lost 0 bases, with 10 bases between them. CDR1 and CDR2 from the germline V gene are DFQATT and SNEGSKA (reference sequence). This CDR3 has 15 amino acids. The CDR3 nucleotides read TGCAGTGCTAGAGTGGGCGCTAGCTCCTACAATGAGCAGTTCTTC. Translating it yields CSARVGASSYNEQFF.

This clonotype was seen only a few times. This chain uses TRBV20-1 with TRBJ1-1; maybe TRBD1 (5 bases). Germline V lookup: CDR1 DFQATT, CDR2 SNEGSKA (reference sequence). The CDR3 covers 14 residues. The V and J ends lost 5 bases and 5 bases respectively, with 18 bases between them. The CDR3 DNA reads as TGCAGTGCTGGGAGACCCTTTACAGGAACTGAAGCTTTCTTT. Residues: CSAGRPFTGTEAFF.

The gene calls are TRBV28 and TRBJ2-2, with 9 bases lining up with TRBD1. CDR3 size: 15 residues. CDR1 is MDHEN, CDR2 SYDVKM, per germline. The trim removed 8 bases at V and 5 bases at J, leaving 9 bases unmatched. CDR3: CASDTGGAGTGELFF. The CDR3, as DNA: TGTGCCAGCGATACAGGGGGCGCTGGGACCGGGGAGCTGTTTTTT.

This clonotype was seen many times. This chain links TRBV30 with TRBJ1-4; D remains unclear. Germline CDR1 and CDR2: GTSNPN and SVGIG (reference sequence). The CDR3 consists of 14 residues. V shed 0 bases and J shed 7 bases, with 12 bases lying between them. The CDR3: CAWSVLKGGEKLFF. CDR3 nucleotide sequence: TGTGCCTGGAGTGTACTGAAAGGCGGTGAAAAACTGTTTTTT.

In its sample, this clonotype was seen many times. This chain connects TRBV29-1 to TRBJ1-4; D uncertain. V dropped 4 bases and J dropped 6 bases, with 12 bases sitting between them. From germline, CDR1 is SQVTM and CDR2 ANQGSEA. The CDR3 runs 13 residues. This CDR3 is CSVGVGNYEKLFF. The CDR3 region has the DNA TGCAGCGTTGGAGTGGGGAACTATGAAAAACTGTTTTTT. Filled out from reference TRBV29-1 and TRBJ1-4, the complete variable domain reads SAVISQKPSRDICQRGTSLTIQCQVDSQVTMMFWYRQQPGQSLTLIATANQGSEATYESGFVIDKFPISRPNLTFSTLTVSNMSPEDSSIYLCSVGVGNYEKLFFGSGTQLSVL.

This clonotype was counted many times. V usage is TRBV7-2 and J usage is TRBJ2-1; 7 nucleotides agree with TRBD2. The germline gives CDR1 SGHTA, CDR2 FQGNSA. Trimming cost V 3 bases and J 9 bases; bases outside gene matches: 8. There are 14 residues in the CDR3. The CDR3 here is CASSFTGGGIEQFF. CDR3 sequence (DNA): TGTGCCAGCAGCTTCACGGGGGGTGGGATTGAGCAGTTCTTC.

This clonotype was seen repeatedly, ten times or more. V usage is TRBV15 and J usage is TRBJ1-1; D is unclear. Trimming pared 2 bases from V and 7 bases from J, leaving 11 bases between. Germline assignment: CDR1 LNHNV and CDR2 YYDKDF (reference sequence). The CDR3 spans 13 residues. The CDR3 loop reads CATSRYREGEAFF. In DNA, the CDR3 is TGTGCCACCAGCAGATACCGGGAGGGTGAAGCTTTCTTT.

This clonotype was seen many times. The V gene is TRBV7-8, the J gene TRBJ1-1; 7 nucleotides align to TRBD1. This CDR3 spans 15 amino acids. J gave up 5 bases and V 5 bases, and 11 bases lay outside the gene matches. Germline V gene lookup returns CDR1 SGHVS and CDR2 FQNEAQ. The CDR3 sequence is CASSPRQGILTEAFF. Written as DNA, the CDR3 is TGTGCCAGCAGCCCAAGACAGGGAATTTTAACTGAAGCTTTCTTT.

This clonotype was counted ten times or more. The chain employs TRBV4-2 and TRBJ1-6; 10 bases fit TRBD1. The CDR3 runs 18 residues. Germline CDR1 LGHNA, CDR2 YNFKEQ. The V segment lost 5 bases and the J segment 0 bases; nucleotides outside the gene matches: 7. CDR3: CASSKIDRGHSYNSPLHF. Written as DNA, the CDR3 is TGTGCCAGCAGCAAAATAGACAGGGGGCACTCCTATAATTCACCCCTCCACTTT.

This clonotype was observed at least ten times. This sequence joins TRBV6-5 and TRBJ2-7; tentatively, D is TRBD1 (6 bases). The CDR3 length is 15 residues. The germline CDR1 and CDR2 sequences are MNHEY and SVGAGI. V was trimmed by 0 bases and J by 2 bases, leaving 11 bases between them. DNA for the CDR3: TGTGCCAGCAGTTACTCCCTGGACAGCGCCTACGAGCAGTACTTC. It encodes CASSYSLDSAYEQYF.

The gene calls are TRBV7-2 and TRBJ1-5; perhaps TRBD1 as D (6 bases). The CDR3 extends over 14 amino acids. V lost 3 bases, J lost 2 bases, and 8 bases lay in between. Germline lookup yields CDR1 SGHTA and CDR2 FQGNSA. As DNA, the CDR3 is TGTGCCAGCAGCTTCCGACAGGGCAATCAGCCCCAGCATTTT. Translation: CASSFRQGNQPQHF. The variable domain in full, with the rest retrieved from reference TRBV7-2 and TRBJ1-5, is GAGVSQSPSNKVTEKGKDVELRCDPISGHTALYWYRQSLGQGLEFLIYFQGNSAPDKSGLPSDRFSAERTGGSVSTLTIQRTQQEDSAVYLCASSFRQGNQPQHFGDGTRLSIL.

This clonotype was counted many times. The chain has TRBV15 and TRBJ2-1; weak D call: TRBD1 (5 bases). The CDR3 contains 13 residues. Trimming shortened V by 1 base and J by 8 bases, and 9 bases separated the two germline ends. The germline gives CDR1 LNHNV, CDR2 YYDKDF (reference sequence). The CDR3 DNA reads as TGTGCCACCAGCAGAGCTCTACAGGATGAGCAGTTCTTC. Its protein product is CATSRALQDEQFF.